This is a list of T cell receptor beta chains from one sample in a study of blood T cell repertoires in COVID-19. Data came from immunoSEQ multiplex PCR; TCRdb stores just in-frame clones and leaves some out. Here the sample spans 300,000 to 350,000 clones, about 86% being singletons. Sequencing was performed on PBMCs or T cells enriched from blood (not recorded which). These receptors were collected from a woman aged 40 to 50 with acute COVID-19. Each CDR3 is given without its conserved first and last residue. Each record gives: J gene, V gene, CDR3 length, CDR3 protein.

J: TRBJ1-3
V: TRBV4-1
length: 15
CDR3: ASSQTPGQGPGNTIY

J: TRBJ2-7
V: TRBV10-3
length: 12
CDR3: AISGGQGLYEQY

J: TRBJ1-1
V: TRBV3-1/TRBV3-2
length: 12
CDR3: ASSHLQGNTEAF

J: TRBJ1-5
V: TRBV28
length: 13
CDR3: ASSPPGQGHQPQH

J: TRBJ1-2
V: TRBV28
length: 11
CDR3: ASSLSGDYGYT

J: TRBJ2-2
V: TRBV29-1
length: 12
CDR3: SVLPYGASGELF

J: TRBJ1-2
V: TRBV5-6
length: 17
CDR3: ASSLRFRDRGRHDYGYT

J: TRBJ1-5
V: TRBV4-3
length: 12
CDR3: ASSYQGTNQPQH

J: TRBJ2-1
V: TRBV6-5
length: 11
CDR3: ASRTSGYNEQF

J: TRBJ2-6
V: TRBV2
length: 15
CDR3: ASKGTGGYSGANVLT

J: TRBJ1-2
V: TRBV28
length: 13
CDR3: ASSSPSSGFYGYT

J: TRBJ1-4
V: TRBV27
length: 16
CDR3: ASSLWGTAYRRNEKLF

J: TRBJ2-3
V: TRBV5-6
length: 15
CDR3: ASSPIGAGGSADTQY

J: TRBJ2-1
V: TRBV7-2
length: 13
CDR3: ASSTSGLGLNEQF

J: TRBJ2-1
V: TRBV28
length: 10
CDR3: ASSSGLKIEF

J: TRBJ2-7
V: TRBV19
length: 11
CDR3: ASSQGSPYEQY

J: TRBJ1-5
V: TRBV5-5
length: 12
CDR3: ASSYGTGDQPQH

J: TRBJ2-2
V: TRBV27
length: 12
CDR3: ASSLYGDTGELF

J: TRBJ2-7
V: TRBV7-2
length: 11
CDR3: ASSSTGGGEQY

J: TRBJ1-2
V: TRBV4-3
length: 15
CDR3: ASSQEVRTGARYGYT

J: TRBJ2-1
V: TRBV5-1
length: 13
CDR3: ASSLDRNSYNEQF